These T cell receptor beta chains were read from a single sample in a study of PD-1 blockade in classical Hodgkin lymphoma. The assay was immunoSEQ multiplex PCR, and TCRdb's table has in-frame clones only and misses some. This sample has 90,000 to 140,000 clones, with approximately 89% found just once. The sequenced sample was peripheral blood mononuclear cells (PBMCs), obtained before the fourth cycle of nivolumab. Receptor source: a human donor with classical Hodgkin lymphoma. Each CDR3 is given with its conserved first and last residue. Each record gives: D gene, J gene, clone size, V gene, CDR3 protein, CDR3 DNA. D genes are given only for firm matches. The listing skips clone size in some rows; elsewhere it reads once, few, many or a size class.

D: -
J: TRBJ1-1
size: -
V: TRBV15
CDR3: CATSRAPGGEENTEAFF
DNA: TGTGCCACCAGCAGAGCCCCCGGGGGCGAGGAGAACACTGAAGCTTTCTTT

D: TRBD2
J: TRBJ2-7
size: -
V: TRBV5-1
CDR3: CASSLSGGRIYEQYF
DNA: TGCGCCAGCAGCTTGTCGGGAGGGAGGATCTACGAGCAGTACTTC

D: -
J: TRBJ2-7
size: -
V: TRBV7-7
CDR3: CASSLDRSYEQYF
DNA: TGTGCTAGCAGCTTAGACCGTTCCTACGAGCAGTACTTC

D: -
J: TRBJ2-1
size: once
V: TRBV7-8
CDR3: CASMGREQFF
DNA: TGTGCCAGCATGGGACGTGAGCAGTTCTTC

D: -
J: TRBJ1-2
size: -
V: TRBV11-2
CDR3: CASSPEGGGHYGYTF
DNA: TGTGCCAGCAGCCCCGAGGGGGGGGGACACTATGGCTACACCTTC

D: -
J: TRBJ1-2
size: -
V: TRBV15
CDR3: CATSRDITANYDYTF
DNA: TGTGCCACCAGCAGAGATATAACAGCTAACTATGACTACACCTTC

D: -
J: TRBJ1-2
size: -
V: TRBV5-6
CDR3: CASSLAGQTFYGYTF
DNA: TGTGCCAGCAGCTTGGCTGGACAGACCTTCTATGGCTACACCTTC

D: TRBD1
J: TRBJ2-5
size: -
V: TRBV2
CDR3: CASRGRTGTETQYF
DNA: TGTGCCAGCAGGGGACGGACAGGGACAGAGACCCAGTACTTC

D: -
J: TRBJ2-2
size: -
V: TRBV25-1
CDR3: CASSEWARGSHGELFF
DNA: TGTGCCAGCAGTGAATGGGCCAGGGGTTCGCACGGGGAGCTGTTTTTT

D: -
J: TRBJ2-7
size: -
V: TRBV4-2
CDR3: CASSQEAGENYEQYF
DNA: TGTGCCAGCAGCCAAGAGGCAGGGGAAAACTACGAGCAGTACTTC

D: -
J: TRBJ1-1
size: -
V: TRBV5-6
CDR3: CASSLNWGIAEAFF
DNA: TGTGCCAGCAGCTTAAACTGGGGGATTGCTGAAGCTTTCTTT

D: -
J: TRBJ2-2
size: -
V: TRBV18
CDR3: CASSPRQTGELFF
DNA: TGTGCCAGCTCACCCCGTCAGACCGGGGAGCTGTTTTTT

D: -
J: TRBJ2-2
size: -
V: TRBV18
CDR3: CASSPPFGTGLDTGELFF
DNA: TGTGCCAGCTCACCACCGTTCGGGACGGGACTGGACACCGGGGAGCTGTTTTTT

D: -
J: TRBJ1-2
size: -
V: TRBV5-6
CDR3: CASTLRSNYGYTF
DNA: TGTGCCAGCACCCTCAGGTCTAACTATGGCTACACCTTC

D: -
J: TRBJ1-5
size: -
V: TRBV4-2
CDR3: CASSQDKLGSNQPQHF
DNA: TGTGCCAGCAGCCAAGATAAACTGGGCAGCAATCAGCCCCAGCATTTT

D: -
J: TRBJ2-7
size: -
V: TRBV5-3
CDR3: CARSFIPYEQYF
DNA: TGTGCCAGAAGCTTTATCCCCTACGAGCAGTACTTC

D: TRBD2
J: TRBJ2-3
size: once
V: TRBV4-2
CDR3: CASSQELAGGTDTQYF
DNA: TGTGCCAGCAGCCAAGAACTAGCGGGAGGCACAGATACGCAGTATTTT

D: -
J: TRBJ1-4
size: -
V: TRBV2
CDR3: CASSEDRNEKLFF
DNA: TGTGCCAGCAGTGAGGACCGGAATGAAAAACTGTTTTTT

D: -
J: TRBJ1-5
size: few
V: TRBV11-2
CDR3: CASSFNSFQPQHF
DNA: TGTGCCAGCAGCTTTAACAGTTTTCAGCCCCAGCATTTT

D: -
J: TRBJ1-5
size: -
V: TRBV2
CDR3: CATVARAGQPQHF
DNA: TGTGCCACTGTAGCCAGGGCCGGTCAGCCCCAGCATTTT

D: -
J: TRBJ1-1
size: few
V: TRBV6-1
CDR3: CASSDRLGTEAFF
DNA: TGTGCCAGCAGCGATAGACTGGGCACTGAAGCTTTCTTT

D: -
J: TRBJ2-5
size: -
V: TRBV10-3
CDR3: CAISETTGGQETQYF
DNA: TGTGCCATCAGTGAAACCACCGGGGGCCAAGAGACCCAGTACTTC

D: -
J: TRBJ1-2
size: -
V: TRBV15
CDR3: CATSREGGGNTVKDYGYTF
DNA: TGTGCCACCAGCCGAGAGGGCGGGGGTAATACGGTTAAAGACTATGGCTACACCTTC

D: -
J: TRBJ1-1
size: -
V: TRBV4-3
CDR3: CASSKRTGLEAFF
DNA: TGCGCCAGCAGCAAACGTACGGGGCTTGAAGCTTTCTTT

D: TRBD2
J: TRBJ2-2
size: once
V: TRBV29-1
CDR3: CSVGASGNTGELFF
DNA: TGCAGCGTTGGAGCTAGCGGAAACACCGGGGAGCTGTTTTTT

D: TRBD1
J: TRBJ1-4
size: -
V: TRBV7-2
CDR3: CATRRDGTANEKLFF
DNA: TGTGCCACCCGGCGGGATGGGACAGCTAATGAAAAACTGTTTTTT

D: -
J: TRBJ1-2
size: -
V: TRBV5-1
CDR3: CASSLRQGINYGYTF
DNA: TGCGCCAGCAGCTTGCGGCAGGGGATTAACTATGGCTACACCTTC

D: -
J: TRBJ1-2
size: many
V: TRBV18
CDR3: CASSPVPGEGYTF
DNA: TGTGCCAGCTCACCTGTCCCAGGGGAGGGCTACACCTTC

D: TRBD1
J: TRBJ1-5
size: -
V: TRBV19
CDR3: CASSPTGQGGNQPQHF
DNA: TGTGCCAGTAGCCCCACGGGACAGGGTGGCAATCAGCCCCAGCATTTT

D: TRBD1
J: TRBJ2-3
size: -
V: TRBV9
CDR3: CASSVGTGWADTQYF
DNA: TGTGCCAGCAGCGTAGGGACAGGGTGGGCAGATACGCAGTATTTT

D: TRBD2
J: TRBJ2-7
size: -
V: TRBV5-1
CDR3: CASSLPLAGGGGSYEQYF
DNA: TGCGCCAGCAGCTTGCCCCTCGCCGGCGGGGGGGGGTCCTACGAGCAGTACTTC